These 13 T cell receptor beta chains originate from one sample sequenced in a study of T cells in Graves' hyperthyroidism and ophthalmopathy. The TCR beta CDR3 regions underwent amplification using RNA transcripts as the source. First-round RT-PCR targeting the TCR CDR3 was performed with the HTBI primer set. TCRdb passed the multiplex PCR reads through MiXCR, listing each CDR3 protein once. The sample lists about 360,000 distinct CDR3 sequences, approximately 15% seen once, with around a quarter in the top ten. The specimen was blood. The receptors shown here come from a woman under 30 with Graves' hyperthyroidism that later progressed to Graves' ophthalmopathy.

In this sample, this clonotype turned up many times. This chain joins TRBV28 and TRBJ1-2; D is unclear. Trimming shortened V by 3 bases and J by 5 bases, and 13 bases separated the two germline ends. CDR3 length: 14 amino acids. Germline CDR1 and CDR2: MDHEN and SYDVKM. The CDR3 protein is CASSLGGSIYGYTF. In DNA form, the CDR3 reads TGTGCCAGCAGTTTGGGCGGAAGCATATATGGCTACACCTTC.

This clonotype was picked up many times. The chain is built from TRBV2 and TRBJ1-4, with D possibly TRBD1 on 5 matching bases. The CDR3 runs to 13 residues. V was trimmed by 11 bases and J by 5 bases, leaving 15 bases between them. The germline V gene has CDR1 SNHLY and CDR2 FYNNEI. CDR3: CACQGTPNEKLFF. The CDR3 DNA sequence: TGTGCCTGCCAAGGGACTCCGAATGAAAAACTGTTTTTT. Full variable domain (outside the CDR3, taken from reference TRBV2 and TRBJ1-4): EPEVTQTPSHQVTQMGQEVILRCVPISNHLYFYWYRQILGQKVEFLVSFYNNEISEKSEIFDDQFSVERPDGSNFTLKIRSTKLEDSAMYFCACQGTPNEKLFFGSGTQLSVL.

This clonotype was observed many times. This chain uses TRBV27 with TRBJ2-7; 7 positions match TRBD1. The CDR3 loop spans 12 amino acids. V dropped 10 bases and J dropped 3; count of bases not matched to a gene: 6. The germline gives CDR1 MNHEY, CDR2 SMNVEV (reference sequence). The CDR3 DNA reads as TGTGCCACCAGGACAGGTGTCTACGAGCAGTACTTC. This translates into CATRTGVYEQYF.

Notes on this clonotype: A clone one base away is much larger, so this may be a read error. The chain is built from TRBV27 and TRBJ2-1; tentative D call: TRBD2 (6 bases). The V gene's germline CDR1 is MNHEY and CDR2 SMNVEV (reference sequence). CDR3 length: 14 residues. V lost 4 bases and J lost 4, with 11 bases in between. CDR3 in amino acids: CASSWDFFYNEQFF. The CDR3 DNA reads TGTGCCAGCAGTTGGGACTTTTTTTACAATGAGCAGTTCTTC.

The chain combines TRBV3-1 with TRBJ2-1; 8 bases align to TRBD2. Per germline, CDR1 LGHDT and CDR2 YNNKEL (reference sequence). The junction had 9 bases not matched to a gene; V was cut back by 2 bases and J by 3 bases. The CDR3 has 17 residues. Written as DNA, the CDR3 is TGTGCCAGCAGCCAACACGTAAACGGGAGGGTCTACAATGAGCAGTTCTTC. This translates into CASSQHVNGRVYNEQFF.

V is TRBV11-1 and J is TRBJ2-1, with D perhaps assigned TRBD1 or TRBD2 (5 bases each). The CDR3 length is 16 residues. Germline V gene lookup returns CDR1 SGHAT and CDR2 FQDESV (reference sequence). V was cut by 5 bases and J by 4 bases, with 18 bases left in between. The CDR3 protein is CASSRWLGVRYNEQFF. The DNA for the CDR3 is TGTGCCAGCAGCCGATGGCTGGGGGTGAGGTACAATGAGCAGTTCTTC.

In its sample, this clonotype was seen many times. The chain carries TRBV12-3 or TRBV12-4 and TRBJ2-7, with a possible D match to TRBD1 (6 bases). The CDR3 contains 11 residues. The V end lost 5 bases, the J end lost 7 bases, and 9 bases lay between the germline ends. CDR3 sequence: CASSMDSEQYF. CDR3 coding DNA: TGTGCCAGCAGTATGGACAGTGAGCAGTACTTC.

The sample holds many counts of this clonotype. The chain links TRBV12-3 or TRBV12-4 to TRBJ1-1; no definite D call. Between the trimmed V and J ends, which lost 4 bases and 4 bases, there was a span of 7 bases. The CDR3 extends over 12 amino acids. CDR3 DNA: TGTGCCAGCAGTTCGGGTGGCACTGAAGCTTTCTTT. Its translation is CASSSGGTEAFF.

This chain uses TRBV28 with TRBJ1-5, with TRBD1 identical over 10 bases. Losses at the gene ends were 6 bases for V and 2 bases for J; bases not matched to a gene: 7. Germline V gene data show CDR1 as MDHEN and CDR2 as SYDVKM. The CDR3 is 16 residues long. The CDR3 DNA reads TGTGCCAGCAGCACCGGGACAGGGGTTCGCAATCAGCCCCAGCATTTT. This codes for CASSTGTGVRNQPQHF.

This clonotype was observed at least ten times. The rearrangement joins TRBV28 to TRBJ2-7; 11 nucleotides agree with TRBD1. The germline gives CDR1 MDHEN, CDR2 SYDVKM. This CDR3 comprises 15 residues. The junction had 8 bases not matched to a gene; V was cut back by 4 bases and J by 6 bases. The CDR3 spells CASSSPGQGDGEQYF. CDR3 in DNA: TGTGCCAGCAGTTCACCGGGACAGGGGGACGGCGAGCAGTACTTC. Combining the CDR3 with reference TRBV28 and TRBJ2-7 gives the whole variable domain DVKVTQSSRYLVKRTGEKVFLECVQDMDHENMFWYRQDPGLGLRLIYFSYDVKMKEKGDIPEGYSVSREKKERFSLILESASTNQTSMYLCASSSPGQGDGEQYFGPGTRLTVT.

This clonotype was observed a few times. CDR3 nucleotide sequence: TGTGCCAGCAGTGAAAGTGAAAAACTGTTTTTT. It is translated as CASSESEKLFF. The chain carries TRBV2 and TRBJ1-4; no reliable D call. Germline lookup yields CDR1 SNHLY and CDR2 FYNNEI. Trimming shortened V by 2 bases and J by 7 bases, and 2 bases separated the two germline ends. This CDR3 has 11 amino acids. The full variable domain, completed using reference TRBV2 and TRBJ1-4, is EPEVTQTPSHQVTQMGQEVILRCVPISNHLYFYWYRQILGQKVEFLVSFYNNEISEKSEIFDDQFSVERPDGSNFTLKIRSTKLEDSAMYFCASSESEKLFFGSGTQLSVL.

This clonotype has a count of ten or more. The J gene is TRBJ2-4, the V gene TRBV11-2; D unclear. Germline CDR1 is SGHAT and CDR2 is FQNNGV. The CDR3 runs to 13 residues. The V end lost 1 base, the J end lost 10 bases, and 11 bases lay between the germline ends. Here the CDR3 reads CASSLAVARIQYF. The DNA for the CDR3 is TGTGCCAGCAGCTTAGCGGTGGCGCGTATTCAGTACTTC.

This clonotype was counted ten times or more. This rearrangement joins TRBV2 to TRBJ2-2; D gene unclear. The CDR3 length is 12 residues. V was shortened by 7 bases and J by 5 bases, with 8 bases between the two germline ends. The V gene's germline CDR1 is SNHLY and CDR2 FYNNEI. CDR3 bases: TGTGCCAGCAAGAGCTTTACCGGGGAGCTGTTTTTT. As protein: CASKSFTGELFF.